This T cell receptor beta chain was documented in a study of shared clonotypes between healthy human individuals (dated by TCRdb to 2019 to 2021). With regard to the full study: A couple of women and a few men aged 18 to 49 years were included in the cohort. For each donor, CD4 naive and CD4 memory were each run on three plates, CD8 naive on two plates, and CD8 memory on one plate. Blood TCR repertoires of about five healthy adults were deeply sequenced to estimate repertoire size and the extent of clonotype sharing between individuals. Libraries were prepared and TCR repertoires were sequenced by different laboratories using diverse techniques, in order to increase sequencing depth and limit assay-specific biases. Leukapheresis yielded between about 0.85 and 10 billion PBMCs per donor.

About this clone itself: Its antigen is unknown. Base quality data are lacking; no much larger clone is found one base away. The same CDR3 arises from other DNA sequences in this sample as well.

CD8 naive samples were CD45RO-negative cells positively selected for CCR7, giving a CD45RA+CCR7+ population that excluded TemRA cells. Donors were healthy HIV-negative adults with no recently reported acute infections or vaccinations. Every donor was a Caucasian adult residing in Nashville, Tennessee, USA. Blood was collected by leukapheresis, and PBMCs were isolated by Ficoll-Histopaque density gradient centrifugation and then cryopreserved in liquid nitrogen vapor phase. Analytical flow cytometry was used to check the purity and quantity of each magnetically sorted T cell population. Genomic DNA was isolated from every sorted fraction and measured by UV absorbance on a Nanodrop 2000c. Using the deep immunoSEQ assay, multiplex PCR amplified TCR CDR3 regions from genomic DNA. Extracted genomic DNA from each cell subset was spread evenly across all wells of several immunoSEQ 96-well plates, with each plate serving as a replicate. For sorted subsets, about 200 ng genomic DNA, equal to 30,000 to 35,000 T cell genomes, was loaded into each replicate PCR. The purified libraries were quantified using a Qubit 3.0 fluorometer, sized with a Bioanalyzer 2100, and then quantified again using the KAPA Library Quantification kit. Every immunoSEQ 96-well plate was sequenced on a dedicated single-read 150-cycle Illumina NextSeq 550 flow cell. Per the original workflow: The immunoSEQ output contained only junctional sequences without quality scores, so filtering could not match that applied to full-length reads. Sequences were annotated with PyIR, a Python wrapper for IgBLAST v1.9, and V/J genes and CDR3 were assigned using IMGT germline references. Reads with weak V/J assignments (E-value above 1e-6), missing CDR3, stop codons, out-of-frame junctions, or ambiguous translated residues were removed. V3J clonotypes were defined by identical inferred V gene, J gene, and CDR3 amino acid sequence. To compute the percentage overlap between repertoires, the number of shared unique clonotypes was divided by the size of the smaller repertoire. Three approaches were used to assess repertoire richness: RTK rarefaction, the Chao1 estimator, and Recon v2.1 estimates of unobserved clonotypes. For all TCRbeta clonotypes obtained by the gDNA method from a few donors, generation probabilities were computed with OLGA. Entries here come from immuneACCESS through TCRdb and include only in-frame sequences with V and J called. Some clones fail to appear in such tables; in the studies checked, an unresolved V gene covers under half of the shortfall, and the cause of the remainder is unknown. V, J and clone size are those of that table, while D and trimming were read from the DNA. Counted in this sample were about 2 million clones; about 95% of them appeared once. The ten largest clones capture 0.95% to 1.5% of the sample.

Overall study outcomes, separate from this receptor: Estimated clonotype richness was generally larger for naive than for memory subsets. Only blood was sampled, and tissue TCR repertoires likely differ from those in blood. Pairwise subsampling indicated that sequencing depth was expected to affect the degree of clonotype sharing among donors. Rarefaction of sorted-subset datasets indicated incomplete sequencing despite the large sequencing depth. Because the study included a small number of donors, the genetic and exposure-history diversity represented was limited. Higher generation probabilities were observed for clonotypes shared by all four sorted-subset donors than for non-shared clonotypes. Sharing across several donors was observed for around 4.8% of naive CD4, over 3% of naive CD8, over 2% of memory CD4, and around 0.42% of memory CD8 clonotypes.

V gives up 0 bases and J gives up 4 bases, and the segment between their germline ends measures 8 bases. Counted from cysteine to phenylalanine, this CDR3 has 13 amino acids. Just CDR3 DNA is preserved here, 39 bases in frame from base 1. Sequences SGHRS (CDR1) and YFSETQ (CDR2) are obtained from the germline V gene. Sample: naive CD8+ T cells sorted from blood. Per the publication, the cell subset or site label means: CD45RA+CCR7+. The TCR sequence derives from a man younger than 35 in good health. The sequence joins TRBV5-1 to TRBJ2-7, with the D segment identity uncertain. CDR3 loop: CASSLESVYEQYF. The nucleotide sequence reads as follows: TGCGCCAGCAGCTTGGAGTCAGTGTACGAGCAGTACTTC.